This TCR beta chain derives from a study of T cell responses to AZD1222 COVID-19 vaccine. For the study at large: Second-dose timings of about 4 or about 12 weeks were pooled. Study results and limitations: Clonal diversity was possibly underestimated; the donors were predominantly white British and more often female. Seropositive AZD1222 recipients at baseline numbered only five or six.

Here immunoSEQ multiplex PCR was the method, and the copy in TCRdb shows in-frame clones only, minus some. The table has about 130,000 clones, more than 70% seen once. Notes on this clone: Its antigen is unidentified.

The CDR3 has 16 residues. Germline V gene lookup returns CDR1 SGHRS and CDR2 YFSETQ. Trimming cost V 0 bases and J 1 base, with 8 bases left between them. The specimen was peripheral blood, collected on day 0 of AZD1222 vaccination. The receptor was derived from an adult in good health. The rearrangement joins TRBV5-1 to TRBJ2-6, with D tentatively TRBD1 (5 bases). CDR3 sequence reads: CASSLGGRSGANVLTF. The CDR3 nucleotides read TGCGCCAGCAGCTTGGGGGGCAGGTCTGGGGCCAACGTCCTGACTTTC.